This T cell receptor (beta chain) was captured in a study of T cells in Graves' hyperthyroidism and ophthalmopathy. Amplification yielded TCR beta CDR3 regions, with RNA transcripts as the source. The HTBI primer set was used in a first-round RT-PCR of the TCR CDR3. TCRdb re-analysed the multiplex PCR reads in MiXCR, keeping a single row per CDR3 protein. The table records about 700,000 distinct CDR3 sequences, 14% of them present only once. From germline, CDR1 is SNHLY and CDR2 FYNNEI. There are 13 residues in the CDR3. V lost 3 bases and J lost 3, with 9 bases in between. Whole-study results and caveats: Peripheral blood also featured most of the thyroid clonotypes expanded above 0.001.

Many counts were recorded for this clonotype. The target antigen is unknown. When ophthalmopathy did not progress within 18 months, Graves' hyperthyroidism was considered stable. Disease duration under 2 months; hyperthyroidism patients were aged 18 to 65. Specimen: blood. The sequence came from a young woman with Graves' hyperthyroidism. The chain employs TRBV2 and TRBJ2-7; a weak D match, TRBD1 (5 bases). CDR3 residues: CASSEGPHYEQYF. The CDR3 coding sequence is TGTGCCAGCAGTGAGGGGCCCCACTACGAGCAGTACTTC.